Following are 16 T cell receptor beta chains from one sample sequenced in a study of blood T cell repertoires in COVID-19. Libraries were prepared by immunoSEQ multiplex PCR; TCRdb keeps only in-frame clonotypes and omits some of them. Counted here are fewer than 200,000 clones, around 81% occurring once; the ten biggest clones make up roughly 12%. Sequenced input: peripheral blood. These receptors all stem from a woman older than 75 with COVID-19, enrolled during active disease.

The CDR3 spells CAWRVRGLGTDTQYF. The CDR3 DNA reads TGTGCCTGGAGAGTTAGGGGGCTCGGCACAGATACGCAGTATTTT. This chain joins TRBV30 and TRBJ2-3; 7 positions match TRBD1. Germline lookup yields CDR1 GTSNPN and CDR2 SVGIG (reference sequence). V shed 3 bases, J shed 1 base, and the junction held 7 bases outside the gene matches. This CDR3 has 15 residues.

The V gene is TRBV7-9, the J gene TRBJ2-2; TRBD1 agrees at 8 bases. The CDR3 runs 17 residues. Germline CDR1 reads SEHNR; CDR2 reads FQNEAQ (reference sequence). V lost 4 bases, J lost 6 bases, and 13 bases stayed unmatched. CDR3 nucleotides: TGTGCCAGCAGCTCCCCCCGCTTGACAGGGGTGGCCGGGGAGCTGTTTTTT. Amino acids: CASSSPRLTGVAGELFF.

The chain recombines TRBV28 with TRBJ1-2; TRBD1 is a possible D gene (6 bases). Germline values: CDR1 MDHEN, CDR2 SYDVKM. V lost 4 bases to trimming and J lost 9 bases, with 21 bases between them. The CDR3 runs to 15 residues. CDR3 bases: TGTGCCAGCAGTTCAACAGGGAGGGACATAGGGCGCTACACCTTC. Encoded protein: CASSSTGRDIGRYTF.

The sample holds a few counts of this clone. The chain has TRBV15 and TRBJ2-2, with D perhaps matching TRBD1 (5 bases). This CDR3 is built from 13 residues. Germline CDR1 LNHNV, CDR2 YYDKDF (reference sequence). The CDR3 reads CASSPGQSGELFF. The CDR3 bases are TGTGCTTCCTCTCCAGGGCAAAGCGGGGAGCTGTTTTTT.

The genes are TRBV10-3 and TRBJ2-1; 11 bases agree with TRBD2. This CDR3 spans 18 amino acids. Unmatched junction bases numbered 14, after V lost 3 bases and J lost 7 bases. The germline gives CDR1 ENHRY, CDR2 SYGVKD. CDR3 nucleotides: TGTGCCATCAGTGACCCGGGACTAGCGGACCTCCAGGAAAATGAGCAGTTCTTC. Translated, it gives CAISDPGLADLQENEQFF.

DNA for the CDR3: TGTGCCAGCAGTGAGGAAGTAGGGGCAGCCTTCCAGCCCCAGCATTTT. Translating it yields CASSEEVGAAFQPQHF. The V and J genes are TRBV6-1 and TRBJ1-5, with D possibly TRBD1 on 5 matching bases. V lost 3 bases and J 7 bases, leaving 19 bases between the germline ends. The CDR3 runs 16 residues. Germline CDR1 MNHNS, CDR2 SASEGT.

Note on this clone: At the DNA level, this CDR3 is encoded by other sequences in the same sample as well. The chain recombines TRBV19 with TRBJ1-5; 9 bases map to TRBD1. The CDR3 extends over 13 amino acids. The V and J ends lost 6 bases and 4 bases, in that order; junction bases with no gene match: 1. Per germline, CDR1 LNHDA and CDR2 SQIVND (reference sequence). CDR3 nucleotides: TGTGCCAGTAGCGGGACAGGGAATCAGCCCCAGCATTTT. This gives the protein CASSGTGNQPQHF.

The chain is built from TRBV6-2 or TRBV6-3 and TRBJ2-2; 10 bases are a match to TRBD2. This CDR3 has 16 residues. The germline V gene encodes CDR1 MNHEY and CDR2 SVGEGT. With 6 bases clipped from V and 2 bases from J, the junction kept 6 bases outside the gene matches. The CDR3 DNA sequence: TGTGCCAGCAGCCGACTAGCGGGCACAAACACCGGGGAGCTGTTTTTT. It is translated as CASSRLAGTNTGELFF.

This chain links TRBV19 with TRBJ2-1, with a weak D call TRBD1 (6 bases). Trimming cost V 4 bases and J 6 bases, with 19 bases left between them. Germline V gives CDR1 LNHDA, CDR2 SQIVND (reference sequence). The CDR3 is 16 amino acids. CDR3 coding DNA: TGTGCCAGTAGTAACCTGGGGGCTACGGTCTCCAATGAGCAGTTCTTC. Amino acids: CASSNLGATVSNEQFF. The full variable domain, rest sourced from reference TRBV19 and TRBJ2-1, is DGGITQSPKYLFRKEGQNVTLSCEQNLNHDAMYWYRQDPGQGLRLIYYSQIVNDFQKGDIAEGYSVSREKKESFPLTVTSAQKNPTAFYLCASSNLGATVSNEQFFGPGTRLTVL.

The chain is built from TRBV6-1 and TRBJ1-2; D is possibly TRBD1 (6 bases). This CDR3 contains 15 residues. CDR1 and CDR2 (germline): MNHNS, SASEGT. Trimming pared 0 bases from V and 3 bases from J, leaving 11 bases between. The CDR3 sequence is CASSEAWGQDYGYTF. In DNA form, the CDR3 reads TGTGCCAGCAGTGAAGCGTGGGGGCAAGACTATGGCTACACCTTC.

This chain connects TRBV11-2 to TRBJ1-2; D gene uncertain. The germline gives CDR1 SGHAT, CDR2 FQNNGV. The ends were cut back, 3 bases at V and 4 bases at J, with 12 bases in the middle. This CDR3 has 14 amino acids. The CDR3 coding sequence is TGTGCCAGCAGCTTCGAAGCGGGTTTCTATGGCTACACCTTC. Translating it yields CASSFEAGFYGYTF.

The chain links TRBV2 to TRBJ1-1, with a weak D call TRBD1 (6 bases). Trimming removed 5 bases at V and 3 bases at J, with 13 bases between. CDR1 is SNHLY and CDR2 is FYNNEI in the germline V gene. The CDR3 runs to 14 residues. The CDR3 loop reads CASSPNGQYTEAFF. As DNA, the CDR3 is TGTGCCAGCAGTCCGAACGGACAGTACACTGAAGCTTTCTTT.

The rearrangement uses TRBV18 and TRBJ2-2; D remains ambiguous. Trimming cost V 2 bases and J 0 bases, with 10 bases left between them. Germline loops: CDR1 KGHSH, CDR2 LQKENI. The CDR3 is 16 residues long. The CDR3 DNA follows: TGTGCCAGCTCACCAAGGCAGGTCGCGAACACCGGGGAGCTGTTTTTT. Its translation: CASSPRQVANTGELFF.

The chain is built from TRBV28 and TRBJ1-3; D remains unclear. The CDR3 sequence is 14 residues long. The germline CDR1 and CDR2 sequences are MDHEN and SYDVKM. V dropped 3 bases and J dropped 0 bases, with 6 bases sitting between them. CDR3 nucleotide sequence: TGTGCCAGCAGTTTGATAGACTCTGGAAACACCATATATTTT. The encoded protein is CASSLIDSGNTIYF.

The chain is built from TRBV19 and TRBJ2-3; 11 nucleotides match TRBD2. Germline-derived CDR1 and CDR2 are LNHDA and SQIVND (reference sequence). The V segment lost 1 base and the J segment 2 bases; nucleotides outside the gene matches: 8. CDR3 length: 18 residues. Here the CDR3 reads CASSIVSSLAGVTDTQYF. The CDR3 region has the DNA TGTGCCAGTAGTATAGTCTCTTCACTAGCGGGGGTCACAGATACGCAGTATTTT.

This rearrangement joins TRBV5-1 to TRBJ2-1; a weak D match, TRBD1 (6 bases). Trimming shortened V by 2 bases and J by 5 bases, and 11 bases separated the two germline ends. Germline V gene data show CDR1 as SGHRS and CDR2 as YFSETQ. The CDR3 is made up of 14 amino acids. The CDR3 is CASSFNDRNNEQFF. CDR3 nucleotide sequence: TGCGCCAGCAGCTTCAATGACAGGAACAATGAGCAGTTCTTC.